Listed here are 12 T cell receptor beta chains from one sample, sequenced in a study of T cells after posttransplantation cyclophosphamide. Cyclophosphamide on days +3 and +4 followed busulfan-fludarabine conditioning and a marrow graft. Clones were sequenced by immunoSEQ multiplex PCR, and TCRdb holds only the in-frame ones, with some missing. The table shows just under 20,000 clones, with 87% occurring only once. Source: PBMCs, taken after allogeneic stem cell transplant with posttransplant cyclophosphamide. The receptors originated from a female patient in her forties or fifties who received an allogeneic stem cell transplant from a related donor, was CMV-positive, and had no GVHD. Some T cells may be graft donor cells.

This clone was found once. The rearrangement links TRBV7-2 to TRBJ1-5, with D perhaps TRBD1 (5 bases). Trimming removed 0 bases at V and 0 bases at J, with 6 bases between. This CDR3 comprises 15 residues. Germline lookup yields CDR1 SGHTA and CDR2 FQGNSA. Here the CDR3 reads CASSLAGVSNQPQHF. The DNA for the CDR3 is TGTGCCAGCAGCTTAGCAGGGGTTAGCAATCAGCCCCAGCATTTT.

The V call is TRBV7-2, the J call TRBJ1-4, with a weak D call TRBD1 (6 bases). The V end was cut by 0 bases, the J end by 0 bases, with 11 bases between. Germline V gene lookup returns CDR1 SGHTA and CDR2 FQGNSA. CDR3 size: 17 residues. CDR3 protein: CASSLAGAGTTNEKLFF. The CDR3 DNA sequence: TGTGCCAGCAGCTTAGCGGGGGCAGGGACAACTAATGAAAAACTGTTTTTT. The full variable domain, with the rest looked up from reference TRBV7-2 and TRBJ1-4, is GAGVSQSPSNKVTEKGKDVELRCDPISGHTALYWYRQSLGQGLEFLIYFQGNSAPDKSGLPSDRFSAERTGGSVSTLTIQRTQQEDSAVYLCASSLAGAGTTNEKLFFGSGTQLSVL.

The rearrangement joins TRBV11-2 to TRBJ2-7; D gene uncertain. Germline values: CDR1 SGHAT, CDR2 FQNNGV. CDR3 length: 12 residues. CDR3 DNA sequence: TGTGCCAGCAGCCCCGGTTTTGGCAGGTGGTTGGTC. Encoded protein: CASSPGFGRWLV.

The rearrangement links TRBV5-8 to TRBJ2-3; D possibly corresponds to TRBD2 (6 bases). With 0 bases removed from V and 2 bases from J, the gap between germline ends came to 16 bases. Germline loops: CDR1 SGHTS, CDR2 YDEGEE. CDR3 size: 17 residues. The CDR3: CASSLGSLAFNTDTQYF. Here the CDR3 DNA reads TGTGCCAGCAGCTTGGGTTCACTAGCCTTCAACACAGATACGCAGTATTTT.

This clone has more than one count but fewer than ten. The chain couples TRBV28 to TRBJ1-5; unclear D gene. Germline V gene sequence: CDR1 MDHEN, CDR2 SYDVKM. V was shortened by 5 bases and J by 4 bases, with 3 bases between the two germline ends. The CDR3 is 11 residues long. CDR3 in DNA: TGTGCCAGCAGTCTGAATCAGCCCCAGCATTTT. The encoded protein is CASSLNQPQHF. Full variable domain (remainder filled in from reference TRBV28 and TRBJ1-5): DVKVTQSSRYLVKRTGEKVFLECVQDMDHENMFWYRQDPGLGLRLIYFSYDVKMKEKGDIPEGYSVSREKKERFSLILESASTNQTSMYLCASSLNQPQHFGDGTRLSIL.

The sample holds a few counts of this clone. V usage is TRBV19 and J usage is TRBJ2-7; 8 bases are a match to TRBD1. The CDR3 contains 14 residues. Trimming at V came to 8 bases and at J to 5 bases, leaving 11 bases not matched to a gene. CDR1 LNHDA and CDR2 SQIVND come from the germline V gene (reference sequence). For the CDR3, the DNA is TGTGCCAGTTGGAGTGGACAGGGTGTCCACGAGCAGTACTTC. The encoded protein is CASWSGQGVHEQYF.

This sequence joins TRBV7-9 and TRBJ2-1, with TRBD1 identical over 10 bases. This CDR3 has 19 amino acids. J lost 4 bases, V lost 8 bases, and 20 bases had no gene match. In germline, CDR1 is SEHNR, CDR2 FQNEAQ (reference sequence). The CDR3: CASVPGQGRPETPYNEQFF. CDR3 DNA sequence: TGTGCCAGCGTCCCGGGACAGGGGCGCCCAGAGACCCCTTACAATGAGCAGTTCTTC.

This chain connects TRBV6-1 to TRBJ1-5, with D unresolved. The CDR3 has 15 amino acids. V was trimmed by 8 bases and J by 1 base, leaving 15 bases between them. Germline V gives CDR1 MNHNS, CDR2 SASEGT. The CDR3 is CASWRRASSNQPQHF. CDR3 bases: TGTGCCAGCTGGCGGAGGGCTTCGAGCAATCAGCCCCAGCATTTT.

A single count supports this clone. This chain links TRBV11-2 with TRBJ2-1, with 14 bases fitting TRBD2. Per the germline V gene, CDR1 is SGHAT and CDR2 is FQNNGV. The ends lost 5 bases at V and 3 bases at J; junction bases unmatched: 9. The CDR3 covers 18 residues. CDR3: CASSNSGLAGGLYNEQFF. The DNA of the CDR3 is TGTGCCAGCAGCAACAGCGGACTAGCGGGAGGTCTCTACAATGAGCAGTTCTTC.

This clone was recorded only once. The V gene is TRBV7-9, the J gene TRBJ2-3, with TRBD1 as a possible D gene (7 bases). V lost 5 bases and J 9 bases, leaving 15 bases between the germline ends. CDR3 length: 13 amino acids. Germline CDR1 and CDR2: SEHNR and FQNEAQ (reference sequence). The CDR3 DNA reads TGTGCCAGCAGCCCTTCAGGGGGGTGGACGCAGTATTTT. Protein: CASSPSGGWTQYF.

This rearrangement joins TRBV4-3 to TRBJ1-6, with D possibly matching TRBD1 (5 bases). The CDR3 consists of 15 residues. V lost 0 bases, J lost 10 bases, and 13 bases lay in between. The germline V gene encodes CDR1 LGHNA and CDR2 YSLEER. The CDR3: CASSQEGAVGSPLHF. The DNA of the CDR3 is TGCGCCAGCAGCCAAGAAGGGGCCGTAGGGTCACCCCTCCACTTT.

The CDR3 loop reads CASSLGVGGVNEQFF. CDR3 DNA sequence: TGCGCCAGCAGCTTGGGGGTGGGGGGGGTTAATGAGCAGTTCTTC. The genes are TRBV5-1 and TRBJ2-1; 7 bases line up with TRBD2. Per germline, CDR1 SGHRS and CDR2 YFSETQ. J lost 7 bases, V lost 0 bases, and 7 bases had no gene match. The CDR3 has 15 residues.